This T cell receptor beta chain comes out of a study of regulatory and conventional T cells in RAG deficiency. Conventional CD4+ T cells were sorted from blood as CD25-low CD127-high cells. Repertoires were generated with immunoSEQ multiplex PCR, while TCRdb's copy carries only in-frame clones and drops some. The sample lists roughly 35,000 clones, 76% occurring once. V lost 1 base to trimming and J lost 5 bases, with 8 bases between them. The V gene's germline CDR1 is SEHNR and CDR2 FQNEAQ (reference sequence). The CDR3 runs 14 residues. Concerning this clone: Its antigen is not identified.

Notes on the study in general: Compared with controls, unique Treg TCR beta sequences dropped about 100-fold in Omenn syndrome and CID/AS. Control T-cell subsets had markedly higher Shannon entropy and lower Simpson indices than RAG-deficient patients. In Omenn syndrome, Treg and Tconv repertoires overlapped >75%.

This sample also appeared in a second study, on regulatory T cells. That source adds: The primer mix had 52 TRBV and 13 TRBJ primers.

The TCR originated in a human donor in good health. Material: CD4+ effector T cells sorted from blood. The genes are TRBV7-9 and TRBJ1-4; D gene unclear. The CDR3 bases are TGTGCCAGCAGCTTAGGCCAGGCAAATGAAAAACTGTTTTTT. Encoded protein: CASSLGQANEKLFF.